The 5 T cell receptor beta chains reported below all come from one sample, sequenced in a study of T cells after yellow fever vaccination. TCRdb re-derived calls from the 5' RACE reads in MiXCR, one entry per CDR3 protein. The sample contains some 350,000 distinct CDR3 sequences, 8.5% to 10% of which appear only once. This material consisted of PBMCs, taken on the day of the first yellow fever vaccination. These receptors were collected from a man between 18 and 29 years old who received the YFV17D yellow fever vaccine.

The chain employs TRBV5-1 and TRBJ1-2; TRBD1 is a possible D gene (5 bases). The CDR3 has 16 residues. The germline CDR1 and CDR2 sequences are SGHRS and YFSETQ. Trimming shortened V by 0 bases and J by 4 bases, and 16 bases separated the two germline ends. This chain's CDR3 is CASSLASVGEAYGYTF. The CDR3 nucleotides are TGCGCCAGCAGCTTGGCCTCGGTGGGGGAGGCCTATGGCTACACCTTC. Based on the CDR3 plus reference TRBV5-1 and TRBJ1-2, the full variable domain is KAGVTQTPRYLIKTRGQQVTLSCSPISGHRSVSWYQQTPGQGLQFLFEYFSETQRNKGNFPGRFSGRQFSNSRSEMNVSTLELGDSALYLCASSLASVGEAYGYTFGSGTRLTVV.

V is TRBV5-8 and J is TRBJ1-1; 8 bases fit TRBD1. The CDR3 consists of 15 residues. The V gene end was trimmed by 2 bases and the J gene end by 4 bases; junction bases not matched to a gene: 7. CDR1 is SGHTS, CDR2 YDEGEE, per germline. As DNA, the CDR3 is TGTGCCAGCAGCTTAGAGGACAGGGACGGCACTGAAGCTTTCTTT. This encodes CASSLEDRDGTEAFF. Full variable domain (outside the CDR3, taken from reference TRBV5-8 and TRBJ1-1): EAGVTQSPTHLIKTRGQQATLRCSPISGHTSVYWYQQALGLGLQFLLWYDEGEERNRGNFPPRFSGRQFPNYSSELNVNALELEDSALYLCASSLEDRDGTEAFFGQGTRLTVV.

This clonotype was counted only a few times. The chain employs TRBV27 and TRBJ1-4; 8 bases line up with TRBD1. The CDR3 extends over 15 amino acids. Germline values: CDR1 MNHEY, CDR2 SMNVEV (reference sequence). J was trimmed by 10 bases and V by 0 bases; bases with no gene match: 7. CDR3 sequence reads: CASSLSTGDFGKLFF. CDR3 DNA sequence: TGTGCCAGCAGTTTATCGACAGGGGATTTCGGAAAACTGTTTTTT.

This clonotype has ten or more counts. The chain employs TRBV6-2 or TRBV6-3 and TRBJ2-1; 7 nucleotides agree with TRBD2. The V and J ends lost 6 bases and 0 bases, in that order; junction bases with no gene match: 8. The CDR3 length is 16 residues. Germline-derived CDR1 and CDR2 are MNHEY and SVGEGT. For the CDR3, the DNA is TGTGCCAGCAGAGGAAGCGGGGTGAGCTCCTACAATGAGCAGTTCTTC. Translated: CASRGSGVSSYNEQFF.

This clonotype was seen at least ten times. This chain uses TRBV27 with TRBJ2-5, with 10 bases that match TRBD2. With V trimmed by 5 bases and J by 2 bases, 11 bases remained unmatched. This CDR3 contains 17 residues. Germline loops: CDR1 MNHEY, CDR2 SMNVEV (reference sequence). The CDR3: CASSLHPSGGPQETQYF. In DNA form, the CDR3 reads TGTGCCAGCAGTCTCCACCCTAGCGGGGGCCCTCAAGAGACCCAGTACTTC.